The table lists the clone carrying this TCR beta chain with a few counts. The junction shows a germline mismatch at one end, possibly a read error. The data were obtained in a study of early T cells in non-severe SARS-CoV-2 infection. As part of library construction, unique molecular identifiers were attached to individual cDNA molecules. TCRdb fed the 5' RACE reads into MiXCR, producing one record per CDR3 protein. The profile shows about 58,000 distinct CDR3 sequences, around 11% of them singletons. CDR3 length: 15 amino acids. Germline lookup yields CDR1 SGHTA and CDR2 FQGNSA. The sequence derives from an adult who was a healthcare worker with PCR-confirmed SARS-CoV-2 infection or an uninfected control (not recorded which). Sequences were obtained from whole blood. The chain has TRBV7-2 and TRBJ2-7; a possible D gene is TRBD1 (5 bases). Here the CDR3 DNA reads TGTGCCAGCAGCTTAGGGGCGGACAAGTCCTACGACCAGTACTTC. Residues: CASSLGADKSYDQYF. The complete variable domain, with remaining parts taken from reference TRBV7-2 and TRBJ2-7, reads GAGVSQSPSNKVTEKGKDVELRCDPISGHTALYWYRQSLGQGLEFLIYFQGNSAPDKSGLPSDRFSAERTGGSVSTLTIQRTQQEDSAVYLCASSLGADKSYDQYFGPGTRLTVT.